Each of the 29 T cell receptor beta chains below was sequenced from the same sample in a study of cytomegalovirus exposure and HLA in healthy donors. The repertoire was sequenced with immunoSEQ multiplex PCR; TCRdb's copy has only in-frame clones and lacks some. The data hold tens of thousands of clones, with approximately 96% observed a single time. Specimen: PBMCs. These receptors were obtained from a man between 18 and 35 years old in good health and CMV-seropositive.

This sequence joins TRBV9 and TRBJ2-7, with D perhaps TRBD2 (5 bases). The CDR3 extends over 19 amino acids. V was cut by 3 bases and J by 0 bases, with 25 bases left in between. Germline V lookup: CDR1 SGDLS, CDR2 YYNGEE. CDR3 sequence (DNA): TGTGCCAGCAGCGCCCGTAGTCTGGCCGGGATTATAACCTCCTACGAGCAGTACTTC. It specifies CASSARSLAGIITSYEQYF.

As DNA, the CDR3 is TGTGCCAGCAGTGAAGCGGCATACCAGCCCCAGCATTTT. Protein: CASSEAAYQPQHF. The rearrangement joins TRBV6-1 to TRBJ1-5; D is ambiguous. Germline CDR1 is MNHNS and CDR2 is SASEGT. V was shortened by 0 bases and J by 7 bases, with 7 bases between the two germline ends. This CDR3 has 13 residues.

The rearrangement links TRBV28 to TRBJ1-5; D remains ambiguous. Trimming took 6 bases from V and 5 from J, leaving 14 bases between them. The V gene's germline CDR1 is MDHEN and CDR2 SYDVKM. The CDR3 has 14 amino acids. The chain's CDR3 is CASSEASLHQPQHF. Here the CDR3 DNA reads TGTGCCAGCAGCGAGGCCTCCCTCCATCAGCCCCAGCATTTT.

The rearrangement uses TRBV28 and TRBJ1-1, with D perhaps TRBD1 (5 bases). Trimming took off 8 bases at V and 7 bases at J, with 14 bases between the two ends. Germline V CDR1 and CDR2: MDHEN, SYDVKM. This CDR3 region has 12 residues. CDR3 DNA sequence: TGTGCCAGCCCCAATGGGGACTTTGAAGCTTTCTTT. It codes for CASPNGDFEAFF.

The J gene is TRBJ1-5, the V gene TRBV5-1; possible D gene TRBD1, 5 bases. The ends were cut back, 2 bases at V and 7 bases at J, with 13 bases in the middle. Germline CDR1 is SGHRS and CDR2 is YFSETQ. The CDR3 is 14 amino acids. CDR3 residues: CASSFQGGQQPQHF. In DNA, the CDR3 is TGCGCCAGCAGCTTCCAGGGAGGGCAACAGCCCCAGCATTTT.

The V call is TRBV25-1, the J call TRBJ2-1; D is possibly TRBD2 (6 bases). CDR3 length: 10 amino acids. Germline V gene lookup returns CDR1 MGHDK and CDR2 SYGVNS. Trimming took off 8 bases at V and 10 bases at J, with 9 bases between the two ends. CDR3 residues: CASSSVEQFF. CDR3 nucleotide sequence: TGTGCCAGCTCTAGCGTCGAGCAGTTCTTC.

The chain uses TRBV19 and TRBJ1-1; 10 bases match TRBD1. The CDR3 has 15 amino acids. CDR1 is LNHDA and CDR2 is SQIVND in the germline V gene (reference sequence). J was trimmed by 11 bases and V by 5 bases; bases with no gene match: 14. In DNA, the CDR3 is TGTGCCAGTAGTGACACCTCCCCGGGACAGGGGAGCGCTTTCTTT. This codes for CASSDTSPGQGSAFF.

The chain combines TRBV10-3 with TRBJ2-5; no definite D call. Germline CDR1 reads ENHRY; CDR2 reads SYGVKD. V shed 0 bases and J shed 5 bases, with 7 bases lying between them. The CDR3 spans 13 residues. In DNA, the CDR3 is TGTGCCATCAGTGAGTCGTGGCGGGAGACCCAGTACTTC. Amino acids: CAISESWRETQYF.

The chain combines TRBV5-1 with TRBJ1-6; D is perhaps TRBD1 (5 bases). Germline V gene lookup returns CDR1 SGHRS and CDR2 YFSETQ. V was pared by 7 bases and J by 2 bases, with 13 bases between. The CDR3 totals 15 residues. The CDR3 nucleotides are TGCGCCAGCGCGGGGGACGTTACCTATAATTCACCCCTCCACTTT. It is translated as CASAGDVTYNSPLHF. Combining the CDR3 with reference TRBV5-1 and TRBJ1-6 gives the whole variable domain KAGVTQTPRYLIKTRGQQVTLSCSPISGHRSVSWYQQTPGQGLQFLFEYFSETQRNKGNFPGRFSGRQFSNSRSEMNVSTLELGDSALYLCASAGDVTYNSPLHFGNGTRLTVT.

This clone was observed a handful of times. The V call is TRBV18, the J call TRBJ1-4; TRBD1 agrees at 7 bases. The CDR3 has 17 amino acids. The V gene's germline CDR1 is KGHSH and CDR2 LQKENI. The trim removed 1 base at V and 2 bases at J, leaving 7 bases unmatched. DNA for the CDR3: TGTGCCAGCTCACCACAAAGGGGGCGATCCACTAATGAAAAACTGTTTTTT. Its translation: CASSPQRGRSTNEKLFF.

This sequence joins TRBV9 and TRBJ2-3, with TRBD1 as a possible D gene (5 bases). The CDR3 loop spans 16 amino acids. Germline CDR1 and CDR2: SGDLS and YYNGEE. V lost 0 bases and J lost 2, with 13 bases in between. CDR3 bases: TGTGCCAGCAGCGTAGATGGCAGGGCGCACACAGATACGCAGTATTTT. This sequence encodes CASSVDGRAHTDTQYF.

Note on this clone: Mismatch with germline at one junction end may stem from a read error. The rearrangement links TRBV7-9 to TRBJ2-7; TRBD1 matches at 9 bases. CDR3 length equals 12 residues. Germline V gene data show CDR1 as SEHNR and CDR2 as FQNEAQ (reference sequence). The chain's CDR3 is CASSLDRGEWNF. CDR3 nucleotides: TGTGCCAGCAGCCTAGACAGGGGGGAGTGGAACTTC.

The sample holds a few counts of this clone. The chain is built from TRBV5-1 and TRBJ1-5; D is unclear. V lost 1 base and J lost 6, with 8 bases in between. Looked up from germline, CDR1 is SGHRS and CDR2 is YFSETQ. The CDR3 is 13 amino acids. The CDR3 protein is CASSLSGSQPQHF. CDR3 nucleotides: TGCGCCAGCAGCTTGAGCGGGAGTCAGCCCCAGCATTTT.

The rearrangement joins TRBV27 to TRBJ2-7, with 7 bases aligning to TRBD1. Losses at the gene ends were 8 bases for V and 5 bases for J; bases not matched to a gene: 12. Germline V lookup: CDR1 MNHEY, CDR2 SMNVEV (reference sequence). CDR3 length equals 14 residues. This chain's CDR3 is CASSGRQGKHEQYF. The CDR3 coding sequence is TGTGCCAGCTCCGGCCGACAGGGTAAGCACGAGCAGTACTTC.

V gene TRBV7-2 combines with J gene TRBJ2-7; TRBD1 is a possible D gene (6 bases). The germline V gene encodes CDR1 SGHTA and CDR2 FQGNSA. V was trimmed by 1 base and J by 9 bases, leaving 16 bases between them. CDR3 length equals 14 residues. The CDR3 DNA is TGTGCCAGCAGCTTAGTTGACAGGTTGCCCGCGCAGTACTTC. Residues: CASSLVDRLPAQYF.

This clone occurred once. V is TRBV10-3 and J is TRBJ1-1, with D possibly being TRBD1 (6 bases). Trimming pared 9 bases from V and 2 bases from J, leaving 22 bases between. In germline, CDR1 is ENHRY, CDR2 SYGVKD. This CDR3 is built from 16 residues. The CDR3 coding sequence is TGTGCCATTCGATTCGCGGGGGGGCAGCCAAACACTGAAGCTTTCTTT. It codes for CAIRFAGGQPNTEAFF.

The V call is TRBV6-5, the J call TRBJ2-7; 7 nucleotides align to TRBD2. V dropped 0 bases and J dropped 3; count of bases not matched to a gene: 2. The CDR3 spans 14 residues. Germline CDR1 and CDR2: MNHEY and SVGAGI. The CDR3 DNA sequence: TGTGCCAGCAGTTACTCCAGCGGGGACTACGAGCAGTACTTC. Translated, it gives CASSYSSGDYEQYF.

This clone came up a few times. This rearrangement joins TRBV6-5 to TRBJ2-7; 12 bases match TRBD2. CDR1 is MNHEY and CDR2 is SVGAGI in the germline V gene. The CDR3 contains 15 residues. V shed 7 bases, J shed 6 bases, and the junction held 10 bases outside the gene matches. The CDR3 protein is CASKRLAGDFSEQYF. The CDR3 coding sequence is TGTGCCAGCAAAAGACTAGCGGGAGATTTTAGCGAGCAGTACTTC.

This chain links TRBV5-6 with TRBJ2-7; 7 bases map to TRBD1. The CDR3 spans 14 residues. J gave up 0 bases and V 0 bases, and 0 bases lay outside the gene matches. CDR1 and CDR2 (germline): SGHDT, YYEEEE. CDR3 bases: TGTGCCAGCAGCTTGGCAGGGGGCTCCTACGAGCAGTACTTC. Encoded protein: CASSLAGGSYEQYF.

The chain employs TRBV5-8 and TRBJ2-1, with D uncertain. The ends were cut back, 0 bases at V and 5 bases at J, with 3 bases in the middle. CDR3 size: 12 residues. The germline V gene encodes CDR1 SGHTS and CDR2 YDEGEE. The CDR3 DNA sequence: TGTGCCAGCAGCTTGGATAACAATGAGCAGTTCTTC. Protein: CASSLDNNEQFF.

The V gene is TRBV6-1, the J gene TRBJ2-1; 7 positions match TRBD2. Trimming cost V 5 bases and J 7 bases; bases outside gene matches: 11. Germline V gene sequence: CDR1 MNHNS, CDR2 SASEGT. The CDR3 runs to 15 residues. CDR3 in DNA: TGTGCCAGCAGTTTTGGGGACCTCGGGGGGAATGAGCAGTTCTTC. Its translation: CASSFGDLGGNEQFF.

This clone came up once. The chain couples TRBV2 to TRBJ1-6; tentative D call: TRBD1 (6 bases). The ends were cut back, 4 bases at V and 8 bases at J, with 18 bases in the middle. Germline CDR1 SNHLY, CDR2 FYNNEI. The CDR3 spans 16 residues. CDR3: CASSGVRTVPYSPLHF. The CDR3 region has the DNA TGTGCCAGCAGTGGGGTGAGGACAGTTCCCTATTCACCCCTCCACTTT. The full variable domain, completed using reference TRBV2 and TRBJ1-6, is EPEVTQTPSHQVTQMGQEVILRCVPISNHLYFYWYRQILGQKVEFLVSFYNNEISEKSEIFDDQFSVERPDGSNFTLKIRSTKLEDSAMYFCASSGVRTVPYSPLHFGNGTRLTVT.

The rearrangement uses TRBV19 and TRBJ1-1; 11 bases are a match to TRBD1. The junction had 9 bases not matched to a gene; V was cut back by 7 bases and J by 5 bases. The CDR3 is made up of 15 amino acids. Germline V gives CDR1 LNHDA, CDR2 SQIVND (reference sequence). The DNA of the CDR3 is TGTGCCAGTAACCAGGGACAGGGGGTTTGGACTGAAGCTTTCTTT. As protein: CASNQGQGVWTEAFF.

The rearrangement links TRBV6-8 to TRBJ1-1; a weak D match, TRBD1 (6 bases). Germline V gene data show CDR1 as MNHGY and CDR2 as SAAAGT. Trimming took 7 bases from V and 1 from J, leaving 28 bases between them. The CDR3 totals 19 residues. The CDR3 DNA follows: TGTGCCAGCACCCTATCGAGGCGGAACAGGGCTCGGGGGAACACTGAAGCTTTCTTT. Translated: CASTLSRRNRARGNTEAFF.

J is TRBJ1-2 and V is TRBV5-4, with D tentatively TRBD1 (5 bases). This CDR3 is built from 17 residues. V was shortened by 2 bases and J by 4 bases, with 21 bases between the two germline ends. Germline V gene data show CDR1 as SGHNT and CDR2 as YYREEE (reference sequence). The CDR3 loop reads CASSFKQGPPTIYGYTF. Written as DNA, the CDR3 is TGTGCCAGCAGCTTCAAGCAGGGTCCCCCTACTATCTATGGCTACACCTTC.

The rearrangement joins TRBV9 to TRBJ2-2; D is perhaps TRBD2 (5 bases). Trimming shortened V by 2 bases and J by 6 bases, and 11 bases separated the two germline ends. Germline values: CDR1 SGDLS, CDR2 YYNGEE. This CDR3 region has 14 residues. The CDR3: CASSVGAGPGELFF. In nucleotides, the CDR3 is TGTGCCAGCAGCGTGGGTGCGGGCCCCGGGGAGCTGTTTTTT.

This chain joins TRBV11-2 and TRBJ2-1; weak D call: TRBD2 (6 bases). Germline assignment: CDR1 SGHAT and CDR2 FQNNGV. The V end lost 2 bases, the J end lost 2 bases, and 10 bases lay between the germline ends. The CDR3 covers 15 residues. The CDR3 loop reads CASSLRRGTYNEQFF. As DNA, the CDR3 is TGTGCCAGCAGCTTACGGCGGGGAACCTACAATGAGCAGTTCTTC.

This clone showed up just a few times. The gene calls are TRBV9 and TRBJ1-2; D is undetermined. Looked up from germline, CDR1 is SGDLS and CDR2 is YYNGEE. The CDR3 is made up of 14 amino acids. Trimming stripped 3 bases from V and 8 bases from J, with 17 bases between. The CDR3 is CASSAHGLPRGYTF. The CDR3 nucleotides read TGTGCCAGCAGCGCCCACGGTCTGCCGCGGGGCTACACCTTC.

This clone was seen many times. J is TRBJ2-3 and V is TRBV11-2, with D tentatively TRBD2 (6 bases). This CDR3 region has 15 residues. The V and J ends lost 1 base and 2 bases respectively, with 10 bases between them. From germline, CDR1 is SGHAT and CDR2 FQNNGV. CDR3 DNA sequence: TGTGCCAGCAGCTTAGTGGGACTGAACACAGATACGCAGTATTTT. Translation: CASSLVGLNTDTQYF.